The 20 T cell receptor beta chains presented below share a single source sample, sequenced in a study of cytomegalovirus exposure and HLA in healthy donors. The repertoire was sequenced with immunoSEQ multiplex PCR; TCRdb's copy has only in-frame clones and lacks some. The sample holds about 280,000 clones; roughly 88% are singletons and the top ten take approximately 0.94%. Material for sequencing was PBMCs. These receptor sequences come from a woman aged 18-29 years in good health and CMV-seronegative.

The V gene is TRBV9, the J gene TRBJ2-7, with TRBD1 matching 9 bases. The CDR3 is 15 residues long. Germline values: CDR1 SGDLS, CDR2 YYNGEE. The trim removed 4 bases at V and 6 bases at J, leaving 11 bases unmatched. CDR3 in amino acids: CASSLTQGAPGEQYF. In nucleotides, the CDR3 is TGTGCCAGCAGCCTTACACAGGGGGCGCCGGGCGAGCAGTACTTC.

The V gene is TRBV6-5, the J gene TRBJ1-5, with 9 bases that match TRBD1. J was trimmed by 6 bases and V by 4 bases; bases with no gene match: 10. Germline-derived CDR1 and CDR2 are MNHEY and SVGAGI. The CDR3 totals 16 residues. CDR3 bases: TGTGCCAGCAGTTTGACTGGGACAGGGATTGTTCAGCCCCAGCATTTT. Translation gives CASSLTGTGIVQPQHF.

The chain combines TRBV7-2 with TRBJ1-4, with D hard to call. Germline V CDR1 and CDR2: SGHTA, FQGNSA. With 5 bases removed from V and 0 bases from J, the gap between germline ends came to 19 bases. The CDR3 consists of 18 residues. The CDR3 nucleotides are TGTGCCAGCAGCCCCCCCAGCCGGGATTTTGCAACTAATGAAAAACTGTTTTTT. Translating gives CASSPPSRDFATNEKLFF.

CDR3 residues: CASTLNRAYAGELFF. CDR3 sequence (DNA): TGTGCCAGCACCTTGAACAGGGCGTACGCCGGGGAGCTGTTTTTT. The rearrangement uses TRBV6-7 and TRBJ2-2, with D possibly matching TRBD1 (6 bases). TRBV6-7 is assigned to the ORF class and has an uncertain function. V lost 7 bases and J 6 bases, leaving 18 bases between the germline ends. This CDR3 has 15 residues.

The rearrangement uses TRBV7-3 and TRBJ2-7; possible D gene TRBD1, 6 bases. In germline, CDR1 is SGHTA, CDR2 FQGTGA. CDR3 size: 12 residues. V was clipped by 0 bases and J by 6 bases, with 6 bases between them. The CDR3: CASSLTGGEQYF. DNA of the CDR3: TGTGCCAGCAGCTTAACAGGGGGCGAGCAGTACTTC.

V gene TRBV2 combines with J gene TRBJ1-1; maybe TRBD1 (6 bases). V was cut by 7 bases and J by 0 bases, with 12 bases left in between. The CDR3 sequence is 14 residues long. Germline values: CDR1 SNHLY, CDR2 FYNNEI. The CDR3 sequence is CASNNRALNTEAFF. The CDR3 coding sequence is TGTGCCAGCAATAACAGGGCCCTGAACACTGAAGCTTTCTTT.

The gene calls are TRBV4-3 and TRBJ2-1; 13 positions agree with TRBD2. This CDR3 is 18 amino acids long. Germline CDR1 reads LGHNA; CDR2 reads YSLEER. V shed 3 bases, J shed 10 bases, and the junction held 15 bases outside the gene matches. The CDR3 loop reads CASSHRLRKGLAGDEQFF. Here the CDR3 DNA reads TGCGCCAGCAGCCACCGACTAAGGAAAGGACTAGCGGGAGACGAGCAGTTCTTC.

J is TRBJ2-7 and V is TRBV9; TRBD2 matches 9 bases. With V trimmed by 0 bases and J by 6 bases, 16 bases remained unmatched. Germline V gene data show CDR1 as SGDLS and CDR2 as YYNGEE. The CDR3 has 18 amino acids. The CDR3 DNA reads as TGTGCCAGCAGCGTAGCAGTTGATTTCGGCGGGAGGGCCATCGAGCAGTACTTC. It translates to CASSVAVDFGGRAIEQYF.

The V call is TRBV7-2, the J call TRBJ2-3; D gene unclear. Between the trimmed V and J ends, which lost 2 bases and 6 bases, there was a span of 12 bases. The length of the CDR3 is 14 residues. Looked up from germline, CDR1 is SGHTA and CDR2 is FQGNSA. The CDR3 loop is CASSLNPTVDTQYF. Written as DNA, the CDR3 is TGTGCCAGCAGCTTAAATCCCACGGTGGATACGCAGTATTTT.

The chain joins TRBV5-1 to TRBJ1-1; TRBD1 might be the D (6 bases). The germline CDR1 and CDR2 sequences are SGHRS and YFSETQ. Trimming shortened V by 4 bases and J by 0 bases, and 16 bases separated the two germline ends. The CDR3 extends over 16 amino acids. CDR3 amino acids: CASSGPTGTLNTEAFF. The CDR3 region has the DNA TGCGCCAGCAGCGGGCCGACCGGGACATTGAACACTGAAGCTTTCTTT.

In the case of this clone: Other DNA sequences in this sample translate to the same CDR3. The chain employs TRBV5-1 and TRBJ2-7; D is undetermined. V was clipped by 0 bases and J by 6 bases, with 4 bases between them. There are 11 residues in the CDR3. Germline V gives CDR1 SGHRS, CDR2 YFSETQ. As DNA, the CDR3 is TGCGCCAGCAGCTTGGATCGCGAGCAGTACTTC. Protein sequence: CASSLDREQYF.

CDR3 DNA sequence: TGTGCCAGCAGTTACGGAGCGGGGTACAATGAGCAGTTCTTC. Translated: CASSYGAGYNEQFF. The chain uses TRBV6-5 and TRBJ2-1, with 7 bases that match TRBD2. Germline trimming cut 2 bases from V and 4 bases from J; bases unmatched to any gene: 2. Germline CDR1 reads MNHEY; CDR2 reads SVGAGI. The CDR3 covers 14 residues.

The genes are TRBV9 and TRBJ2-1, with 14 bases fitting TRBD2. J lost 0 bases, V lost 3 bases, and 2 bases had no gene match. There are 17 residues in the CDR3. Germline CDR1 reads SGDLS; CDR2 reads YYNGEE. This chain's CDR3 is CASSGLAGGSSYNEQFF. In nucleotides, the CDR3 is TGTGCCAGCAGCGGACTAGCGGGAGGGAGCTCCTACAATGAGCAGTTCTTC.

This chain links TRBV30 with TRBJ2-1; 9 positions agree with TRBD1. V was pared by 5 bases and J by 10 bases, with 9 bases of the junction left unmatched. This CDR3 has 13 residues. CDR1 is GTSNPN and CDR2 is SVGIG in the germline V gene (reference sequence). The chain's CDR3 is CAWVRDRESEQFF. Written as DNA, the CDR3 is TGTGCCTGGGTCCGGGACAGGGAGAGCGAGCAGTTCTTC.

The chain carries TRBV7-9 and TRBJ2-1; TRBD1 might be the D (6 bases). Germline CDR1 SEHNR, CDR2 FQNEAQ (reference sequence). The CDR3 loop spans 17 amino acids. Trimming shortened V by 3 bases and J by 2 bases, and 17 bases separated the two germline ends. This chain's CDR3 is CASSFPPRDTTYNEQFF. In DNA, the CDR3 is TGTGCCAGCAGCTTCCCCCCCCGGGACACAACCTACAATGAGCAGTTCTTC.

The V call is TRBV27, the J call TRBJ2-2; D ambiguous. Trimming stripped 5 bases from V and 3 bases from J, with 10 bases between. Germline-derived CDR1 and CDR2 are MNHEY and SMNVEV (reference sequence). This CDR3 spans 14 amino acids. The CDR3 nucleotides read TGTGCCAGCAGTACGATCTACGACACCGGGGAGCTGTTTTTT. This gives the protein CASSTIYDTGELFF.

The rearrangement links TRBV9 to TRBJ1-2; D possibly corresponds to TRBD1 (5 bases). This CDR3 region has 14 residues. Looked up from germline, CDR1 is SGDLS and CDR2 is YYNGEE. V was pared by 0 bases and J by 2 bases, with 8 bases between. This CDR3 is CASSVGEGNYGYTF. The CDR3, as DNA: TGTGCCAGCAGCGTAGGGGAGGGGAACTATGGCTACACCTTC.

The chain links TRBV2 to TRBJ1-5, with 9 bases that match TRBD1. V shed 4 bases and J 0 bases; nucleotides not matched to a gene: 1. CDR3 length equals 15 residues. The germline gives CDR1 SNHLY, CDR2 FYNNEI. The CDR3 region has the DNA TGTGCCAGCAGTGGGGACAGGGATAGCAATCAGCCCCAGCATTTT. Protein product: CASSGDRDSNQPQHF.

Here the CDR3 DNA reads TGTGCCAGCAGCACCTCCAGGGTCCTCAATCAGCCCCAGCATTTT. Translated: CASSTSRVLNQPQHF. J is TRBJ1-5 and V is TRBV7-8; maybe TRBD1 (5 bases). The V end lost 5 bases, the J end lost 3 bases, and 14 bases lay between the germline ends. From germline, CDR1 is SGHVS and CDR2 FQNEAQ. The CDR3 sequence is 15 residues long.

The rearrangement links TRBV2 to TRBJ2-7; 10 bases align to TRBD2. J lost 0 bases, V lost 7 bases, and 6 bases had no gene match. The CDR3 has 15 amino acids. The V gene's germline CDR1 is SNHLY and CDR2 FYNNEI. The DNA for the CDR3 is TGTGCCAGCAAGACTAGCGGGTCAGACTCCTACGAGCAGTACTTC. It is translated as CASKTSGSDSYEQYF. Variable domain in full (rest from reference TRBV2 and TRBJ2-7): EPEVTQTPSHQVTQMGQEVILRCVPISNHLYFYWYRQILGQKVEFLVSFYNNEISEKSEIFDDQFSVERPDGSNFTLKIRSTKLEDSAMYFCASKTSGSDSYEQYFGPGTRLTVT.